This T cell receptor (beta chain) is from a study of blood T cells in healthy people across ages (dated by TCRdb to the mid-2010s). As for the study more broadly: Template switching captured roughly one uniquely barcoded TCR beta cDNA molecule per two T cells in model experiments. The study measured age-related changes in TCR beta repertoire diversity using deep sequencing normalized with unique cDNA molecular identifiers. Four age groups were formed from the donors: young (average approximately 15 years), middle-aged (less than 40), aged (about 62) and long-lived (about 80). Donors of different ages were randomly distributed across sequencing lanes to avoid experimental bias. The study analyzed two additional independent replicas of 1 million unique cDNA reads from the same blood draw for two donors, one aged 18 to 30 and one aged 80 or older.

The library came from 5' RACE. The run used an Illumina HiSeq 2500. The second PCR ran for about 7 to 11 cycles and used a J-beta primer mix along with a sample-barcoded 5' primer. Each TCR beta cDNA molecule received a unique molecular identifier from a template-switch 5' adaptor carrying 12 random nucleotides. At least 3 million CDR3-containing paired-end reads were obtained from each sample. All of the RNA was converted into first-strand cDNA using the Mint cDNA synthesis kit, with a TRBC-specific oligonucleotide serving as the primer. After uracil-DNA glycosylase treatment, a first 18-cycle PCR used universal primers M1SS and BC2_uni_R on all cDNA. For the original study's pipeline: Each sample was normalized by randomly selecting 1 million high-quality reads, each carrying a distinct molecular identifier. Reads with shared molecular identifiers were discarded instead of being binned into consensus sequences. MiTCR, set to a Q25 quality threshold and the strictest error-elimination algorithm, was used for CDR3 identification, clonotype clustering and error correction. A nonparametric unseen species model with Euler transformation was used to estimate lower-bound total TCR beta diversity. TCRdb ran its own pipeline on the public reads, namely fastp trimming at Q25 and MiXCR clone calling, and kept in-frame beta chains. Every CDR3 protein is listed once, alongside the most common genes and DNA of its rows. None of the V and J calls come from the authors' own analysis; TCRdb made them. Counted in this sample were 850,000 to 1,100,000 distinct CDR3 sequences; 35% to 40% of them appeared once. The ten most abundant clones make up under 15% of the sample.

The germline V gene (reference sequence) yields LGHDT for CDR1 and YNNKEL for CDR2. V is cut by 1 base and J by 8 bases, and the space between the germline ends is 14 bases. Counted from cysteine to phenylalanine, this CDR3 has 15 amino acids. CDR3 DNA is the only sequence kept; it has 45 bases, read in frame from the first base. This clonotype has just a few counts. Its antigen remains undetermined. No qualities accompany the bases; no much larger clone lies one base away. On the study overall, not on this receptor specifically: Compared with the aged group, the long-lived group had more naive CD4+ T cells, fewer expanded clones and increased TCR diversity, a pattern suggesting age selection. As age increased, observed TCR beta diversity per million T cells dropped in a roughly linear way, and a significant reduction was already evident by age roughly 36. Estimates of total diversity based on one million sequenced T cells were regarded as lower bounds and as underestimates. Since profiling was done on bulk unsorted PBMCs, naive and antigen-experienced compartments could not be conclusively compared. A strong correlation was found between observed TCR beta diversity and the percentage of naive T cells measured by flow cytometry. The CMV infection status of donors was not known, potentially confounding age-related changes in expanded clonotypes.

Donors were under 40 systemically healthy Caucasian individuals from Russia aged roughly 6 to 90 years. About 10 milliliters of peripheral blood were collected from each donor into EDTA-treated Vacutainer tubes. PBMCs were isolated by Ficoll-Paque density-gradient centrifugation, with at least 7 million obtained per sample. Trizol reagent was used to extract total RNA from the PBMCs, yielding at least 6 micrograms per sample. The percentages of naive CD45RAhigh/CD27high T cells were determined by flow cytometry on a PBMC aliquot from every donor. Recombination joined TRBV3-1 with TRBJ1-4; the D gene cannot be resolved reliably. Sequences were obtained from blood. The sequence came from a man between 18 and 29 years old in good health. The base sequence is TGTGCCAGCAGCCAAGGCTTAAGTCCGCAGGAAAAACTGTTTTTT. Translated, it gives CASSQGLSPQEKLFF.